This is a list of T cell receptor beta chains from one sample in a study of neurological immune-mediated disorders. In TCRdb, the 5' RACE reads were re-called with MiXCR into one record per CDR3 protein. Seen here are tens of thousands of distinct CDR3 sequences, around 4.6% observed once, and the top ten hold about 2%. The sample consisted of PBMCs. The receptors shown here come from a young woman with multiple sclerosis. CDR3s include the opening cysteine and the closing phenylalanine or tryptophan. A D gene is named only where the DNA matches it firmly. Only part of the rows carry a size: once, few, many, or a class if the clone is expanded.

j_call | d_call | v_call | clone_size | cdr3_nt | cdr3_aa
TRBJ1-3 | - | TRBV15 | many | TGTGCCACCAGCAGAGATTTTGGGGGCACAGGAAACACCATATATTTT | CATSRDFGGTGNTIYF
TRBJ1-4 | - | TRBV18 | - | TGTGCCAGCTCACGCCGGGGGGAGAATGAAAAACTGTTTTTT | CASSRRGENEKLFF
TRBJ2-1 | TRBD2 | TRBV12-3/TRBV12-4 | few | TGTGCCAGCAGCAACGGACTAGCGGGAGGCAATGAGCAGTTCTTC | CASSNGLAGGNEQFF
TRBJ2-2 | - | TRBV5-1 | many | TGCGCCAGCAGCTTGGAAGGTCAGGCCCCTGGGGAGCTGTTTTTT | CASSLEGQAPGELFF
TRBJ1-3 | - | TRBV15 | many | TGTGCCACCAGCAGAGATCCCGGGGGACGGGGCACTGGAAACACCATATATTTT | CATSRDPGGRGTGNTIYF
TRBJ1-1 | - | TRBV20-1 | many | TGCAGTGCTATTATAGTTTGGCGGGACACTGAAGCTTTCTTT | CSAIIVWRDTEAFF
TRBJ2-1 | - | TRBV20-1 | few | TGCAGTGCTAAGGGGCCTGGAAAAAATGAGCAGTTCTTC | CSAKGPGKNEQFF
TRBJ1-6 | - | TRBV20-1 | many | TGCAGTGCTAGGGCGGGACCGAGCTCCTATAATTCACCCCTCCACTTT | CSARAGPSSYNSPLHF
TRBJ2-3 | TRBD1 | TRBV7-8 | few | TGTGCCAGCAGCTCTCGACAGGGGAACACAGATACGCAGTATTTT | CASSSRQGNTDTQYF
TRBJ2-1 | - | TRBV7-7 | few | TGTGCCAGCAGCTTAGGACGCGGCGAGCGGGCTGGCAATGAGCAGTTCTTC | CASSLGRGERAGNEQFF
TRBJ2-3 | - | TRBV27 | - | TGTGCCAGCAGTTTATCAACGGGGGCGACAGATACGCAGTATTTT | CASSLSTGATDTQYF
TRBJ2-2 | TRBD1 | TRBV5-1 | - | TGCGCCAGCAGCTCAGGACAGGGGTTCACCGGGGAGCTGTTTTTT | CASSSGQGFTGELFF
TRBJ2-2 | - | TRBV12-3/TRBV12-4 | few | TGTGCCAGCAGTTTATCGGGAAAGGCCCCCGGGGAGCTGTTTTTT | CASSLSGKAPGELFF
TRBJ2-5 | - | TRBV10-3 | many | TGTGCCATCAGTGAGGGTGGGTCGGAGACCCAGTACTTC | CAISEGGSETQYF
TRBJ2-2 | - | TRBV12-3/TRBV12-4 | - | TGTGCCAGCAGTTTAGCGGCCGGGGAGCTGTTTTTT | CASSLAAGELFF
TRBJ2-7 | - | TRBV20-1 | medium-sized | TGCAGTGCTTTGCCGGGACTTCAATACGAGCAGTACTTC | CSALPGLQYEQYF
TRBJ1-2 | - | TRBV10-3 | many | TGTGCCATCAGTGAATCAAGGCAGAGCTATGGCTACACCTTC | CAISESRQSYGYTF
TRBJ1-4 | TRBD1 | TRBV5-1 | - | TGCGCCAGCAACAAGGGACAGACAACTAATGAAAAACTGTTTTTT | CASNKGQTTNEKLFF
TRBJ1-1 | - | TRBV5-1 | many | TGCGCCAGCAGCCTTCCCAAAAGTCACACCCGAGATAAAGAAGCTTTCTTT | CASSLPKSHTRDKEAFF